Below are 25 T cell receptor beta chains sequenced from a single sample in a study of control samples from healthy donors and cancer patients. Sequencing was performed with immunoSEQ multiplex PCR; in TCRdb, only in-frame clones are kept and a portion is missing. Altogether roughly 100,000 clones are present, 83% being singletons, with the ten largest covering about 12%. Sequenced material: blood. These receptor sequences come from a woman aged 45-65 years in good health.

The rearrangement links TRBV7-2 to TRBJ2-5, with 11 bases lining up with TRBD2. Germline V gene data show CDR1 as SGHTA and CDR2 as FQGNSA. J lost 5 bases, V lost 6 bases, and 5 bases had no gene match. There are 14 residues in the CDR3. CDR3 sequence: CASSLAGGTETQYF. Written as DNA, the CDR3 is TGTGCCAGCAGTCTAGCGGGGGGAACGGAGACCCAGTACTTC.

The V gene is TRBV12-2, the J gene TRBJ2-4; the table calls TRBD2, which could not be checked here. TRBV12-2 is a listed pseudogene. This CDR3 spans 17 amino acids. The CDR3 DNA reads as TGTGCAAGTCGCTTAGAGTGTCTAGCGGGAGCCAAAAACATTCAGTACTTC. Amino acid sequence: CASRLECLAGAKNIQYF.

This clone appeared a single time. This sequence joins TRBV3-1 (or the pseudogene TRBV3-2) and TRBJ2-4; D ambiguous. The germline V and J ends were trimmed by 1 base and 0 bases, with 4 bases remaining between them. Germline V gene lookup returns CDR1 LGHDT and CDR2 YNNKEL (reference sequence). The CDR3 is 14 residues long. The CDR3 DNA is TGTGCCAGCAGCCAAGCTCTAGCCAAAAACATTCAGTACTTC. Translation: CASSQALAKNIQYF.

The CDR3 spells CASRAAGGNYNEQFF. The CDR3 bases are TGTGCCAGCAGGGCAGCGGGGGGGAATTACAATGAGCAGTTCTTC. The rearrangement joins TRBV7-3 to TRBJ2-1; 10 bases line up with TRBD2. This CDR3 has 15 residues. Trimming at V came to 6 bases and at J to 4 bases, leaving 6 bases not matched to a gene. CDR1 SGHTA and CDR2 FQGTGA come from the germline V gene.

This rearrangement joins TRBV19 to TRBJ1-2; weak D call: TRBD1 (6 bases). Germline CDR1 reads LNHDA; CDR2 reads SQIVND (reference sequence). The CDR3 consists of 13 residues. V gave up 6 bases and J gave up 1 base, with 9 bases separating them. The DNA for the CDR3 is TGTGCCAGTAGATTCAGGGGTAACTATGGCTACACCTTC. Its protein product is CASRFRGNYGYTF.

The DNA for the CDR3 is TGTGCCAGCAAATGGTCCAGGGGGACGAGTCGCAATCAGCCCCAGCATTTT. As protein: CASKWSRGTSRNQPQHF. This sequence joins TRBV28 and TRBJ1-5; 7 bases align to TRBD1. There are 17 residues in the CDR3. The J segment lost 2 bases and the V segment lost 7 bases, leaving 14 bases of the junction unmatched. Germline lookup yields CDR1 MDHEN and CDR2 SYDVKM. The full variable domain, in which reference TRBV28 and TRBJ1-5 provide the parts outside the CDR3, is DVKVTQSSRYLVKRTGEKVFLECVQDMDHENMFWYRQDPGLGLRLIYFSYDVKMKEKGDIPEGYSVSREKKERFSLILESASTNQTSMYLCASKWSRGTSRNQPQHFGDGTRLSIL.

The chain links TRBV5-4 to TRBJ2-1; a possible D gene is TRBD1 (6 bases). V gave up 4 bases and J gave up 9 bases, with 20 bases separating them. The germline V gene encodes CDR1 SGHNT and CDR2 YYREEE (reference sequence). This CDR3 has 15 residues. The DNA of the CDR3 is TGTGCCAGCAGCCATCCCACAGGGTCCCTAGGTGAGCAGTTCTTC. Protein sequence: CASSHPTGSLGEQFF.

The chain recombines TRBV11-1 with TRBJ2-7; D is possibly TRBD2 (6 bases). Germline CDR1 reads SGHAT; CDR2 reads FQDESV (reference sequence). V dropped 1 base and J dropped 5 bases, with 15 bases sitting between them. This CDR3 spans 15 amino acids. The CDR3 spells CASSLGAYGGNEQYF. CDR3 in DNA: TGTGCCAGCAGCTTAGGCGCCTACGGGGGAAACGAGCAGTACTTC. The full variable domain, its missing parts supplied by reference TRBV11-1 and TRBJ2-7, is EAEVAQSPRYKITEKSQAVAFWCDPISGHATLYWYRQILGQGPELLVQFQDESVVDDSQLPKDRFSAERLKGVDSTLKIQPAELGDSAMYLCASSLGAYGGNEQYFGPGTRLTVT.

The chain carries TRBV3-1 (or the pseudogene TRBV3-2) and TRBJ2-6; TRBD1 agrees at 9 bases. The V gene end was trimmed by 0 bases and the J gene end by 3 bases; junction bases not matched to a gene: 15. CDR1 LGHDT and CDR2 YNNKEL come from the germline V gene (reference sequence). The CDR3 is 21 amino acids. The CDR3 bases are TGTGCCAGCAGCCAAGATCGGGCCCTCGGTACAGGGGGCATTGGGGCCAACGTCCTGACTTTC. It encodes CASSQDRALGTGGIGANVLTF.

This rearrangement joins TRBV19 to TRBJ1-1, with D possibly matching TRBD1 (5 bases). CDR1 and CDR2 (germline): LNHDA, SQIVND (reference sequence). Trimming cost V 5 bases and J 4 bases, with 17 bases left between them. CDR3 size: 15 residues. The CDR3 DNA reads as TGTGCCAGTAGTCCGAGGGTCCAGGGAACCACTGAAGCTTTCTTT. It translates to CASSPRVQGTTEAFF.

The CDR3 DNA sequence: TGTGCCAGCAGTTTCCCCTTAGTTAGCATGAACACTGAAGCTTTCTTT. It specifies CASSFPLVSMNTEAFF. This chain links TRBV28 with TRBJ1-1; the D is unclear. V was cut by 3 bases and J by 0 bases, with 14 bases left in between. The CDR3 extends over 16 amino acids. Germline assignment: CDR1 MDHEN and CDR2 SYDVKM.

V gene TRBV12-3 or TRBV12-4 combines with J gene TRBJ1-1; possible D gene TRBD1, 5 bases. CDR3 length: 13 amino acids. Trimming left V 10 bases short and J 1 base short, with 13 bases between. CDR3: CAIKPRENTEAFF. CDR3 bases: TGTGCCATCAAACCCAGGGAGAACACTGAAGCTTTCTTT.

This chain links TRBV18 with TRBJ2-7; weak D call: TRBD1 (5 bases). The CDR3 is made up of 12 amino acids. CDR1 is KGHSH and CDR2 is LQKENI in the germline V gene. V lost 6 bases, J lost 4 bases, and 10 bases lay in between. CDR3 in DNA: TGTGCCAGCTCGAGACAGAAGTACGAGCAGTACTTC. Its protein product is CASSRQKYEQYF.

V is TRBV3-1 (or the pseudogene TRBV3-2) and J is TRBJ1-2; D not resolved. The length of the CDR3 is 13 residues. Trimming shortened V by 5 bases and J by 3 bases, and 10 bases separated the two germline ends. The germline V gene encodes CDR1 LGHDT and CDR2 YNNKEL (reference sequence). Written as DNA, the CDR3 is TGTGCCAGCAGCTCAGAAGGGCACTATGGCTACACCTTC. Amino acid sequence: CASSSEGHYGYTF.

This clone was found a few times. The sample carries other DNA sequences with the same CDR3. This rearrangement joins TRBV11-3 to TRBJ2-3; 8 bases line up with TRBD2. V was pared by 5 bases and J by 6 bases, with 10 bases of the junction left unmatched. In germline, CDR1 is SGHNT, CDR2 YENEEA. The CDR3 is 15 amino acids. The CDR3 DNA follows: TGTGCCAGCAGCACCCGACGGGGGGGGGACGATACGCAGTATTTT. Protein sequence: CASSTRRGGDDTQYF.

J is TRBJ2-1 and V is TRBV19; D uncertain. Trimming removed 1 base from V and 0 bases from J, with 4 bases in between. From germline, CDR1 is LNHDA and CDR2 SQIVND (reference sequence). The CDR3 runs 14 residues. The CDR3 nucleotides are TGTGCCAGTAGTATAGGGAGCTCCTACAATGAGCAGTTCTTC. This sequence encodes CASSIGSSYNEQFF.

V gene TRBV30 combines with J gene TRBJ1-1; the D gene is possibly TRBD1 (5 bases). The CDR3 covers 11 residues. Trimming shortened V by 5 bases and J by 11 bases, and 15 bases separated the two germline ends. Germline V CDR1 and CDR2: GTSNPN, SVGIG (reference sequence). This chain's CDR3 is CAWGREGVAFF. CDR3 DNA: TGTGCCTGGGGTCGGGAAGGGGTCGCTTTCTTT.

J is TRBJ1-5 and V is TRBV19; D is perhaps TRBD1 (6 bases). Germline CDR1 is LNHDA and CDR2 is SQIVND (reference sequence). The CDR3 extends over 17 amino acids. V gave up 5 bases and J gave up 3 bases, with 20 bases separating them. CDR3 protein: CASSPGGQGWVNQPQHF. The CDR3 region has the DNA TGTGCCAGTAGTCCTGGGGGGCAGGGATGGGTCAATCAGCCCCAGCATTTT.

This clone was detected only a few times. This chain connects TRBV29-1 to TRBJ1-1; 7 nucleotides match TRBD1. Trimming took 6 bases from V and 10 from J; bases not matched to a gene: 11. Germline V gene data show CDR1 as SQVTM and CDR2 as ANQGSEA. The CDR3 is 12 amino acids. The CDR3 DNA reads TGCAGCGTAAAAAGGGACAGCTGGGGAGCTTTCTTT. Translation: CSVKRDSWGAFF.

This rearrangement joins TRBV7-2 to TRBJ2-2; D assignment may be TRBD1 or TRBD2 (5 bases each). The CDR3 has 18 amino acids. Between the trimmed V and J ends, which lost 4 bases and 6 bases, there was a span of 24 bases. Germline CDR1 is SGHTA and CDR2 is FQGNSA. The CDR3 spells CASSSGQLLGGSAGELFF. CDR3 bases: TGTGCCAGCAGCTCAGGACAATTACTTGGGGGATCGGCCGGGGAGCTGTTTTTT.

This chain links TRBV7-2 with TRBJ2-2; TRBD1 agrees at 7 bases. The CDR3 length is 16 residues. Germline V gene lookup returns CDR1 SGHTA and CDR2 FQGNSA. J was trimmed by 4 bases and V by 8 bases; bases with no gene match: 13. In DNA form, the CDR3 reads TGTGCCAGCGCCCCGACCCCGACAGGGACCACCGGGGAGCTGTTTTTT. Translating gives CASAPTPTGTTGELFF.

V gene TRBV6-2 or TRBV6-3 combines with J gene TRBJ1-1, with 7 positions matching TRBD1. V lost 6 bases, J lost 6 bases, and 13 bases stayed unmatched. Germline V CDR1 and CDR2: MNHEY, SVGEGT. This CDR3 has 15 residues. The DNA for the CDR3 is TGTGCCAGCAGCCAATTCGACAGGGAGAGCCCTGAAGCTTTCTTT. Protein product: CASSQFDRESPEAFF.

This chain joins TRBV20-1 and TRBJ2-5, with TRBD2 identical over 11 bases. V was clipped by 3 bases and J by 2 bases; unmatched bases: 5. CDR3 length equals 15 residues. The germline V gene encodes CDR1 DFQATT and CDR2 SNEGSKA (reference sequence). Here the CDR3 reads CSASAASGGQETQYF. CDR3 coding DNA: TGCAGTGCTAGTGCGGCTAGCGGGGGGCAAGAGACCCAGTACTTC.

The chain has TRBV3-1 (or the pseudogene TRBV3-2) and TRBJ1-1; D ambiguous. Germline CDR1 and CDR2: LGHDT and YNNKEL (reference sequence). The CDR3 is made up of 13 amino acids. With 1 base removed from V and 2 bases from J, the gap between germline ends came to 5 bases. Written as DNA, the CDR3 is TGTGCCAGCAGCCAAGTCATTAACACTGAAGCTTTCTTT. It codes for CASSQVINTEAFF.

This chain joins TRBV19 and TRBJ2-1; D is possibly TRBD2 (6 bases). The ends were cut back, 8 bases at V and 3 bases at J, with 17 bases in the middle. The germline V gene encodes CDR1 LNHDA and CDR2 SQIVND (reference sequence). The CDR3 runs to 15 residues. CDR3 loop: CASSEEGRDYNEQFF. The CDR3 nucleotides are TGTGCCAGTTCCGAAGAAGGGCGGGACTACAATGAGCAGTTCTTC.